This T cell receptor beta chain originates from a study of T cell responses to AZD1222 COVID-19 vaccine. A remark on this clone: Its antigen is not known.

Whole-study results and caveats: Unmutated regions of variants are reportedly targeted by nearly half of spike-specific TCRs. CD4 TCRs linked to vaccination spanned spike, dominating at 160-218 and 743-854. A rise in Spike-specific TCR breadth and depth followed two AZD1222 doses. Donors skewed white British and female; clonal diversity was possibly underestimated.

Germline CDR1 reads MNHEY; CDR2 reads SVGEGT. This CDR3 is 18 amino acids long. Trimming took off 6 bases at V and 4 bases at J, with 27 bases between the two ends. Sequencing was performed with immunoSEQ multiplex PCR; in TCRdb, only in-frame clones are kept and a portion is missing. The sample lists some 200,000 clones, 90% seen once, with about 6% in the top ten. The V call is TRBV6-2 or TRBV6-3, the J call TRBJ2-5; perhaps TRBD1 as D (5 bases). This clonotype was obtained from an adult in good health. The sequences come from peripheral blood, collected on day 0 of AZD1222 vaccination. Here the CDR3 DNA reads TGTGCCAGCAGCCAAACCTTCAACTGGGGCCCTCAGGGAGAGACCCAGTACTTC. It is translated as CASSQTFNWGPQGETQYF.